A selection of T cell receptor beta chains follows, all from one sample in a study of T cells after yellow fever vaccination. TCRdb reprocessed the 5' RACE reads with MiXCR, giving one entry per CDR3 protein. This repertoire shows some 200,000 distinct CDR3 sequences, roughly 3% found once; its top ten account for 3.2%. The sequencing used CD4+ T cells sorted from PBMCs, collected 10 days after the yellow fever booster vaccination. The receptors derive from a man between 18 and 35 years old who received the YFV17D yellow fever vaccine. The CDR3 runs from the conserved cysteine through the conserved F or W. The D gene is left open where the match is weak. Some rows mark clone size as missing; the rest say once, few, many or name a class of expanded clone.

d_call j_call clone_size v_call cdr3_aa cdr3_nt
TRBD1 TRBJ1-1 many TRBV18 CASSPQQGANTEAFF TGTGCCAGCTCACCGCAACAGGGGGCGAACACTGAAGCTTTCTTT
- TRBJ2-1 many TRBV4-3 CASSQYGLDNEQFF TGCGCCAGCAGCCAATATGGTCTCGATAATGAGCAGTTCTTC
- TRBJ1-1 many TRBV15 CATSPRFGKLTEAFF TGTGCCACCAGCCCCCGATTCGGGAAGCTGACTGAAGCTTTCTTT
- TRBJ2-7 few TRBV7-3 CASSVSGDSYEQYF TGTGCCAGCAGCGTTAGCGGTGACTCCTACGAGCAGTACTTC
TRBD1 TRBJ2-3 few TRBV7-3 CASSPGQSITDTQYF TGTGCCAGCAGCCCGGGACAGTCGATCACAGATACGCAGTATTTT
- TRBJ2-1 many TRBV5-1 CASSLVRNDYNEQFF TGCGCCAGCAGCTTGGTCCGCAACGACTACAATGAGCAGTTCTTC
- TRBJ2-3 many TRBV3-1 CASGDSGYTQYF TGTGCCAGCGGCGATTCGGGATATACGCAGTATTTT
- TRBJ1-1 many TRBV5-1 CASSLLGGAGTEAFF TGCGCCAGCAGCTTGTTGGGGGGCGCCGGCACTGAAGCTTTCTTT
- TRBJ1-2 - TRBV5-1 CASSLGGRGILNHGYTF TGCGCCAGCAGCTTAGGGGGACGAGGGATCCTTAACCATGGCTACACCTTC
- TRBJ1-2 few TRBV7-2 CASSLGAGANYGYTF TGTGCCAGCAGCTTAGGAGCAGGGGCCAACTATGGCTACACCTTC
TRBD2 TRBJ2-1 - TRBV4-1 CASSQALAGRYNEQFF TGCGCCAGCAGCCAAGCTCTAGCGGGGAGATACAATGAGCAGTTCTTC
- TRBJ1-2 few TRBV29-1 CSVEPSGYYGYTF TGCAGCGTTGAACCTTCGGGATACTATGGCTACACCTTC
- TRBJ1-6 many TRBV5-1 CASSLWGGNSPLHF TGCGCCAGCAGCTTGTGGGGGGGTAATTCACCCCTCCACTTT
TRBD2 TRBJ2-1 few TRBV6-5 CASGSAGAYNEQFF TGTGCCAGCGGCTCCGCGGGGGCCTACAATGAGCAGTTCTTC
- TRBJ1-5 - TRBV5-1 CASSLFPGPDQPQHF TGCGCCAGCAGCTTATTCCCGGGGCCGGATCAGCCCCAGCATTTT
TRBD1 TRBJ2-3 few TRBV9 CASSVTGVIDTQYF TGTGCCAGCAGCGTGACAGGGGTGATAGATACGCAGTATTTT
- TRBJ1-2 many TRBV11-2 CASSLTHEYGYTF TGTGCCAGCAGCCTTACCCACGAGTATGGCTACACCTTC
- TRBJ1-1 - TRBV24-1 CATSDPDSVEAFF TGTGCCACCAGTGACCCCGACAGTGTGGAAGCTTTCTTT
- TRBJ1-1 - TRBV6-5 CASSYAEGLPDSEAFF TGTGCCAGCAGTTACGCAGAGGGACTCCCTGACTCTGAAGCTTTCTTT
- TRBJ2-6 few TRBV6-5 CASSYRNSGANVLTF TGTGCCAGCAGTTACAGGAACTCTGGGGCCAACGTCCTGACTTTC
- TRBJ1-5 few TRBV6-2/TRBV6-3 CASSYEAYQPQHF TGTGCCAGCAGTTACGAGGCATACCAGCCCCAGCATTTT
- TRBJ2-1 many TRBV6-5 CASRYETGAEQFF TGTGCCAGCAGATACGAGACAGGCGCCGAGCAGTTCTTC
- TRBJ2-3 - TRBV12-3/TRBV12-4 CASGEYSGTDTQYF TGTGCCAGCGGTGAATACTCGGGCACAGATACGCAGTATTTT
- TRBJ2-5 many TRBV5-1 CASSLTPLLQETQYF TGCGCCAGCAGCTTGACCCCTTTGCTTCAAGAGACCCAGTACTTC
- TRBJ1-2 many TRBV7-2 CASCPSPAGGYGYTF TGTGCCAGCTGCCCCTCGCCGGCAGGCGGATATGGCTACACCTTC